This T cell receptor (beta chain) was sequenced during a study of sequential checkpoint blockade in melanoma. This table comes from immunoSEQ multiplex PCR, and its TCRdb copy is limited to in-frame clones, with some not included. The table records around 8,300 clones, around 60% of them present only once. This sample's treatment: randomized to nivolumab then ipilimumab (arm A) or the reverse (arm B). Sorted cells were live CD3+CD8+, lacking CD19 and CD56, from PBMCs. The receptor's source is a human patient with melanoma. Some clones in this sample may be carry-over from other donors' samples. Here the sequenced sample was CD8+ T cells sorted from blood (inferred from file names), taken from a patient given nivolumab and ipilimumab in sequence.

CDR3 region: CASSQGDGSGTF. CDR3 in DNA: TGTGCCAGCAGCCAAGGCGACGGGTCGGGTACCTTC. The chain links TRBV16 to TRBJ1-2, with D unclear. The germline V gene encodes CDR1 KGHSY and CDR2 FQNENV. The CDR3 has 12 residues. V lost 2 bases, J lost 14 bases, and 15 bases lay in between.